The rows below give T cell receptor beta chains drawn from one sample of a study of T cell responses to AZD1222 COVID-19 vaccine. Assay: immunoSEQ multiplex PCR; the TCRdb copy retains only in-frame clones and omits some. This sample has over 150,000 clones; about nine tenths occur once, and the top ten carry approximately 3%. The sample consisted of peripheral blood, taken on day 0 of AZD1222 vaccination. Source of these receptors: an adult in good health. CDR3s include the opening cysteine and the closing phenylalanine or tryptophan. D genes are given only for firm matches. The listing skips clone size in some rows; elsewhere it reads once, few, many or a size class.

.,TRBV7-2,.,TRBJ1-4,TGTGCCAGCAGCTTATCCGGGAATGAAAAACTGTTTTTT,CASSLSGNEKLFF
.,TRBV19,TRBD1,TRBJ2-5,TGTGCCAGTAGTGCCGGGACAGGGCTACGGCAAGAGACCCAGTACTTC,CASSAGTGLRQETQYF
few,TRBV18,.,TRBJ2-5,TGTGCCAGCTCACCAGTCCAGGGTCGGGAGACCCAGTACTTC,CASSPVQGRETQYF
.,TRBV7-9,TRBD1,TRBJ2-7,TGTGCCAGCATGACAGGGCTGGGAGAGCAGTACTTC,CASMTGLGEQYF
.,TRBV5-1,.,TRBJ2-7,TGCGCCAGCAGCTTGGTACAAGGAGGTCCCTACGAGCAGTACTTC,CASSLVQGGPYEQYF
.,TRBV7-9,.,TRBJ2-3,TGTGCCAGCAGCCGGCGGGCGGGGACCACAGATACGCAGTATTTT,CASSRRAGTTDTQYF
.,TRBV4-1,TRBD1,TRBJ2-1,TGCGCCAGCAGCCAATTGACAGGGAAGAAGGATGAGCAGTTCTTC,CASSQLTGKKDEQFF
once,TRBV5-6,.,TRBJ1-2,TGTGCCAGCAGCTTGGGGGCAGTCTATGGCTACACCTTC,CASSLGAVYGYTF
.,TRBV30,.,TRBJ1-5,TGTGCCTGGAGTGCGTTGTGGGATCAGCCCCAGCATTTT,CAWSALWDQPQHF
few,TRBV19,TRBD1,TRBJ1-3,TGTGCCAGTAGTACGGACAGGGGAACTTCTGGAAACACCATATATTTT,CASSTDRGTSGNTIYF
once,TRBV6-5,.,TRBJ2-7,TGTGCCAGCAGCTCCCGGGCAGGGGCGGAGAACGAGCAGTACTTC,CASSSRAGAENEQYF
once,TRBV6-2/TRBV6-3,.,TRBJ1-1,TGTGCCAGCAGTTACTTGGGTGTTGGGAACACTGAAGCTTTCTTT,CASSYLGVGNTEAFF
.,TRBV6-5,.,TRBJ2-7,TGTGCCAGCAGTTACTCCCAGTCTTACGAGCAGTACTTC,CASSYSQSYEQYF
.,TRBV11-3,.,TRBJ2-5,TGTGCCAGCAGCTTAGGGACAGCAGTTCAAGAGACCCAGTACTTC,CASSLGTAVQETQYF
.,TRBV5-5,.,TRBJ1-1,TGTGCCAGCAGCTGGGACGGGGACACTGAAGCTTTCTTT,CASSWDGDTEAFF
.,TRBV6-2/TRBV6-3,TRBD1,TRBJ2-7,TGTGCCAGCAGTTACGGTCGGCCGGACAGGGAGGCCTACGAGCAGTACTTC,CASSYGRPDREAYEQYF
.,TRBV10-1,TRBD1,TRBJ1-2,TGCGCCAGCAGGAGGTGGAAAGGACAGGGTATCCGCTACACCTTC,CASRRWKGQGIRYTF
.,TRBV6-5,TRBD2,TRBJ2-5,TGTGCCAGCAGTCGACTAGCGGGCAACAGGACCCAGTACTTC,CASSRLAGNRTQYF
.,TRBV5-1,.,TRBJ2-5,TGCGCCAGCAGCCCCATACAGTCAGAAGAGACCCAGTACTTC,CASSPIQSEETQYF
.,TRBV30,.,TRBJ2-1,TGTGCCTGGAGTGTTGATAGGGGGGATGAGCAGTTCTTC,CAWSVDRGDEQFF
.,TRBV4-2,.,TRBJ1-2,TGTGCCAGCACTAACTTGGGGGGCAGCTATGGCTACACCTTC,CASTNLGGSYGYTF
.,TRBV14,.,TRBJ1-1,TGTGCCAGCAGCCAAGATCCAGGGGCCAGGCGAGCTTTCTTT,CASSQDPGARRAFF
.,TRBV27,.,TRBJ1-1,TGTGCCAGCAGTTTATCGAGGGCCATGAACACTGAAGCTTTCTTT,CASSLSRAMNTEAFF
once,TRBV19,.,TRBJ2-5,TGTGCCAGTAGTCTCCAGGGGTTCCAAGAGACCCAGTACTTC,CASSLQGFQETQYF
.,TRBV6-4,.,TRBJ2-3,TGTGCCAGCAGTGACGGGGGGGCGACAGATACGCAGTATTTT,CASSDGGATDTQYF
.,TRBV3-1/TRBV3-2,.,TRBJ1-1,TGTGCCAGCAGCCACCCAGGGACTGAAGCTTTCTTT,CASSHPGTEAFF
.,TRBV4-2,.,TRBJ1-1,TGTGCCAGCAGCCGGCGGGACCGACTCGGTAAGACTGAAGCTTTCTTT,CASSRRDRLGKTEAFF
.,TRBV6-2/TRBV6-3,.,TRBJ2-1,TGTGCCAGCAGTACAACAAACATGAAAAATGAGCAGTTCTTC,CASSTTNMKNEQFF
.,TRBV5-1,.,TRBJ1-1,TGCGCCAGCAGACCATCCCTTACACCGAACACTGAAGCTTTCTTT,CASRPSLTPNTEAFF
.,TRBV6-2/TRBV6-3,.,TRBJ1-5,TGTGCCAGCAGTCCAACCGCGGGGGCCGGCAATCAGCCCCAGCATTTT,CASSPTAGAGNQPQHF
.,TRBV27,.,TRBJ2-7,TGTGCCAGCAGCCCCCGGACTGACTCCTACGAGCAGTACTTC,CASSPRTDSYEQYF
.,TRBV29-1,TRBD1,TRBJ2-5,TGCAGCGTTTGGGACAGGGGTGGGGAGACCCAGTACTTC,CSVWDRGGETQYF
.,TRBV2,.,TRBJ1-1,TGTGCCAGCACCCCAATTCAAAGGAACACTGAAGCTTTCTTT,CASTPIQRNTEAFF
.,TRBV10-3,.,TRBJ1-5,TGTGCCATCAGTGGCGGGGGGAATCAGCCCCAGCATTTT,CAISGGGNQPQHF
.,TRBV7-2,TRBD1,TRBJ1-2,TGTGCCAGCAGCGAACCGACAGGGTCAGTATCATACGGCTACACCTTC,CASSEPTGSVSYGYTF
.,TRBV19,TRBD1,TRBJ2-5,TGTGCCAGTAGTCCTGGGACAGGGGGGTTCGGGGAGACCCAGTACTTC,CASSPGTGGFGETQYF
.,TRBV18,TRBD2,TRBJ2-5,TGTGCCAGCTCACTAGGACTAGCGCGGGGGGAGACCCAGTACTTC,CASSLGLARGETQYF
.,TRBV5-1,.,TRBJ2-5,TGCGCCAGCAGCTTGGCCTTAGGGCAGGAGACCCAGTACTTC,CASSLALGQETQYF
.,TRBV30,.,TRBJ2-1,TGTGCCTGGAGTGCCCCGTATGAGCAGTTCTTC,CAWSAPYEQFF
.,TRBV7-2,.,TRBJ2-5,TGTGCCAGCAGCTTAGGGGTGTTTCGGGAGACCCAGTACTTC,CASSLGVFRETQYF
once,TRBV29-1,.,TRBJ1-1,TGCAGCGTTGCAAGGACGGGTGAAGCTTTCTTT,CSVARTGEAFF
.,TRBV3-1/TRBV3-2,.,TRBJ1-3,TGTGCCAGCAGCCAAGATCGCAGGGGCCTCTCTGGAAACACCATATATTTT,CASSQDRRGLSGNTIYF
.,TRBV19,.,TRBJ1-2,TGTGCCAGTGCGGGGGAGACCCCGGTTGGCTACACCTTC,CASAGETPVGYTF
.,TRBV5-4,.,TRBJ2-7,TGTGCCAGCAGCTTGGCGTCAGCTTCCTACGAGCAGTACTTC,CASSLASASYEQYF
.,TRBV6-2/TRBV6-3,.,TRBJ2-7,TGTGCCAGCAGTTCGGGAAGGGGGGTCGACGAGCAGTACTTC,CASSSGRGVDEQYF
.,TRBV23-1,TRBD1,TRBJ2-5,TGCGCCAGGATGGACAGGGTGCTTCGAGAGACCCAGTACTTC,CARMDRVLRETQYF
.,TRBV13,.,TRBJ2-7,TGTGCCAGCAGCTTAGGGTCAGCCGGAGGGTACGAGCAGTACTTC,CASSLGSAGGYEQYF
.,TRBV30,.,TRBJ2-7,TGTGCCTGTGTCCGGAGAGGGGCCCCGGGGGAGCAGTACTTC,CACVRRGAPGEQYF
.,TRBV9,.,TRBJ1-1,TGTGCCAGCAGCGGCACAGGCCCGAACACTGAAGCTTTCTTT,CASSGTGPNTEAFF
.,TRBV15,TRBD1,TRBJ2-7,TGTGCCACCAGTACAGGGGGCGAGTACGAGCAGTACTTC,CATSTGGEYEQYF
.,TRBV10-3,TRBD1,TRBJ1-1,TGTGCCATCAGTGGAGGGACAGGGGAGACTGAAGCTTTCTTT,CAISGGTGETEAFF
once,TRBV5-5,.,TRBJ2-3,TGTGCCAGCAGCCTGGGTGGTAGTTCCGATACGCAGTATTTT,CASSLGGSSDTQYF
.,TRBV12-5,.,TRBJ2-7,TGTGCTAGTGGCCCCACCCCAGGGTTCGAGCAGTACTTC,CASGPTPGFEQYF